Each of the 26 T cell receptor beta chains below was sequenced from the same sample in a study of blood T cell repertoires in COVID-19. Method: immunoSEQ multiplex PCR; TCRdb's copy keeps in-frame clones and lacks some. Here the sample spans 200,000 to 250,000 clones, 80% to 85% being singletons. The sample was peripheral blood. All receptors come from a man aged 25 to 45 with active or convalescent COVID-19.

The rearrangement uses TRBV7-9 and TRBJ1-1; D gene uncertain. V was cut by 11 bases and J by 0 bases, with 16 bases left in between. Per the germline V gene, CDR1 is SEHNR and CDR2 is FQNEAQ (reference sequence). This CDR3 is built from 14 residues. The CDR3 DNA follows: TGTGCCGGCAAAAAGATCGGTGTGAACACTGAAGCTTTCTTT. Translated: CAGKKIGVNTEAFF.

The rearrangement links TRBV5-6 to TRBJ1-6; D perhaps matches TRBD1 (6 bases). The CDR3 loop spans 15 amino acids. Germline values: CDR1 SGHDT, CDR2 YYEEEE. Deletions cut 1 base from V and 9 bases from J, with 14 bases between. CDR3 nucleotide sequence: TGTGCCAGCAGCTTGTATCAGGGGACAATTTCACCCCTCCACTTT. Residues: CASSLYQGTISPLHF.

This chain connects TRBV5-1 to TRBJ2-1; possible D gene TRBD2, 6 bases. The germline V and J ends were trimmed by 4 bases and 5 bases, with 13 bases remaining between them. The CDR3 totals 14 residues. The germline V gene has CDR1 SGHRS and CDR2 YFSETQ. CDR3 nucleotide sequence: TGCGCCAGCAGCGACCCCGGGGGACACAATGAGCAGTTCTTC. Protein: CASSDPGGHNEQFF. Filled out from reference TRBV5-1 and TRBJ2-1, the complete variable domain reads KAGVTQTPRYLIKTRGQQVTLSCSPISGHRSVSWYQQTPGQGLQFLFEYFSETQRNKGNFPGRFSGRQFSNSRSEMNVSTLELGDSALYLCASSDPGGHNEQFFGPGTRLTVL.

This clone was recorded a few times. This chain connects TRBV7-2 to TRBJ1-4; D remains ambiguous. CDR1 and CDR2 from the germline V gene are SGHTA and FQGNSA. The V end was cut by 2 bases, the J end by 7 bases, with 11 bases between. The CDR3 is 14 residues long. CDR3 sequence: CASSLRGWAEKLFF. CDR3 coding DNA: TGTGCCAGCAGCTTAAGAGGGTGGGCTGAAAAACTGTTTTTT. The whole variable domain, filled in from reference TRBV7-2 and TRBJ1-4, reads GAGVSQSPSNKVTEKGKDVELRCDPISGHTALYWYRQSLGQGLEFLIYFQGNSAPDKSGLPSDRFSAERTGGSVSTLTIQRTQQEDSAVYLCASSLRGWAEKLFFGSGTQLSVL.

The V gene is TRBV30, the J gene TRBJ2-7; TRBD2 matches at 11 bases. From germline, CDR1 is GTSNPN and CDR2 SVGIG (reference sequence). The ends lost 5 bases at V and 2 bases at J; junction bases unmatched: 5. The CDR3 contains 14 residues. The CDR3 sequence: CAWAKLAGAYEQYF. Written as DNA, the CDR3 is TGTGCCTGGGCTAAACTAGCGGGGGCCTACGAGCAGTACTTC.

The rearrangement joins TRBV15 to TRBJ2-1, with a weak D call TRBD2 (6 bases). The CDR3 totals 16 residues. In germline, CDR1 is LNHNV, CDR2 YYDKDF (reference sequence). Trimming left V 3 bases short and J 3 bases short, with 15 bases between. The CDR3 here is CATSRGPLGGYNEQFF. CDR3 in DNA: TGTGCCACCAGCAGGGGACCCCTGGGAGGCTACAATGAGCAGTTCTTC. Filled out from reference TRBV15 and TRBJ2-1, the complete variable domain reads DAMVIQNPRYQVTQFGKPVTLSCSQTLNHNVMYWYQQKSSQAPKLLFHYYDKDFNNEADTPDNFQSRRPNTSFCFLDIRSPGLGDTAMYLCATSRGPLGGYNEQFFGPGTRLTVL.

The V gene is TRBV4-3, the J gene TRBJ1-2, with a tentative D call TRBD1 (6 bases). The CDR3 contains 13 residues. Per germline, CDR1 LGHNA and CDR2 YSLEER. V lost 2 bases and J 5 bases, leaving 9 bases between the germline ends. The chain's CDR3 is CASSQQTGYGYTF. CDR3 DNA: TGCGCCAGCAGCCAACAGACAGGTTATGGCTACACCTTC.

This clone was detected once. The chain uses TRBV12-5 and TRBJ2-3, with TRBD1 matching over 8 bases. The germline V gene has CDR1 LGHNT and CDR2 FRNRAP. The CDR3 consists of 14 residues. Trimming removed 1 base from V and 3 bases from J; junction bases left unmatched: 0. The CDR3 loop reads CASGLGQGTDTQYF. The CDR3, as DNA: TGTGCTAGTGGTTTGGGACAGGGGACAGATACGCAGTATTTT. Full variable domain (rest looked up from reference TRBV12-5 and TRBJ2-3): DARVTQTPRHKVTEMGQEVTMRCQPILGHNTVFWYRQTMMQGLELLAYFRNRAPLDDSGMPKDRFSAEMPDATLATLKIQPSEPRDSAVYFCASGLGQGTDTQYFGPGTRLTVL.

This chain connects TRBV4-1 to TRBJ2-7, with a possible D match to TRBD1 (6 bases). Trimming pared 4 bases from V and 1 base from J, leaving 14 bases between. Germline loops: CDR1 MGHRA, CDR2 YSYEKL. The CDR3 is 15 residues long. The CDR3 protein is CASSLTPGQSYEQYF. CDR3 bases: TGCGCCAGCAGCCTCACACCGGGACAATCCTACGAGCAGTACTTC.

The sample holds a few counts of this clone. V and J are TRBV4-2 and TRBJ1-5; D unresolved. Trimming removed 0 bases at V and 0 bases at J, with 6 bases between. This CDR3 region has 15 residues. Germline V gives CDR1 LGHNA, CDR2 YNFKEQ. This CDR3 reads CASSQEAYSNQPQHF. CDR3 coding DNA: TGTGCCAGCAGCCAAGAGGCATATAGCAATCAGCCCCAGCATTTT.

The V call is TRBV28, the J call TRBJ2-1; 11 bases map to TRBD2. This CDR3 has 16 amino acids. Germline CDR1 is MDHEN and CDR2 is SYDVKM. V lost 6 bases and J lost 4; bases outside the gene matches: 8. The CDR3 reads CASSPTSGGRYNEQFF. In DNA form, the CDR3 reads TGTGCCAGCAGCCCTACTAGCGGGGGAAGATACAATGAGCAGTTCTTC.

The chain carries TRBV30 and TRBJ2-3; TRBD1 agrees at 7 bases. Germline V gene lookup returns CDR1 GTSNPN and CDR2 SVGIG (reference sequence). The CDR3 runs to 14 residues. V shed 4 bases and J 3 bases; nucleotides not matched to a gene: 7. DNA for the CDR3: TGTGCCTGGATGAGGACAGGAAAAACAGATACGCAGTATTTT. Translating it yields CAWMRTGKTDTQYF.

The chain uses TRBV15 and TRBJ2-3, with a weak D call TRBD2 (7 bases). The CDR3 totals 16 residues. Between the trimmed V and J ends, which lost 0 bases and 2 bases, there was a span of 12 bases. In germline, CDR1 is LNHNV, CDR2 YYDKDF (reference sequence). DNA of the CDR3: TGTGCCACCAGCAGAGAGGGGGGGCGGCCCACAGATACGCAGTATTTT. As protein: CATSREGGRPTDTQYF.

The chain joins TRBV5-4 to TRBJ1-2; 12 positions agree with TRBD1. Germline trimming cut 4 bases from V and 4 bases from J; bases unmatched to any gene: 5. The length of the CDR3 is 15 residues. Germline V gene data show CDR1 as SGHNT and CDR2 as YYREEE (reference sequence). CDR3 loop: CASSPGTGGGYGYTF. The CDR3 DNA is TGTGCCAGCAGCCCCGGGACAGGGGGCGGCTATGGCTACACCTTC.

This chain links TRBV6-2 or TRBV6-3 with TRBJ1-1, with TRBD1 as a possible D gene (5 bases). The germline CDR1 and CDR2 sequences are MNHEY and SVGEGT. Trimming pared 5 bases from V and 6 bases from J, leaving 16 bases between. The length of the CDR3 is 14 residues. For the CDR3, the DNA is TGTGCCAGCAGTCCCTTCGGGGGGAGGGCTGAAGCTTTCTTT. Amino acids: CASSPFGGRAEAFF.

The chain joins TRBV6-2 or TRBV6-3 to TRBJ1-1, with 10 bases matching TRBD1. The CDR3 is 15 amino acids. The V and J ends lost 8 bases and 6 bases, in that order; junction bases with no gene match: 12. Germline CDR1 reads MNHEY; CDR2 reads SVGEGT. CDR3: CASGRPRDRGPEAFF. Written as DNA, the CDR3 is TGTGCCAGCGGCCGCCCCCGGGACAGGGGACCTGAAGCTTTCTTT.

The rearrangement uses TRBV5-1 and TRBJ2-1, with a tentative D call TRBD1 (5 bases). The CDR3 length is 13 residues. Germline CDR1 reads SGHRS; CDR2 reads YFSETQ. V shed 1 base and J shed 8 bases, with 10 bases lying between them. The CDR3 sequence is CASSLQGLDEQFF. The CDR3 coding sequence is TGCGCCAGCAGCTTGCAGGGTTTGGATGAGCAGTTCTTC.

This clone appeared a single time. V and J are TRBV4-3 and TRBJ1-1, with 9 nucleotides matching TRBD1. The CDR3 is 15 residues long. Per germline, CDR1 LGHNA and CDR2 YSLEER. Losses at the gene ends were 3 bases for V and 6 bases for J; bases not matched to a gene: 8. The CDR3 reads CASSQAQGARAEAFF. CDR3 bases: TGCGCCAGCAGCCAGGCACAGGGGGCGCGGGCTGAAGCTTTCTTT.

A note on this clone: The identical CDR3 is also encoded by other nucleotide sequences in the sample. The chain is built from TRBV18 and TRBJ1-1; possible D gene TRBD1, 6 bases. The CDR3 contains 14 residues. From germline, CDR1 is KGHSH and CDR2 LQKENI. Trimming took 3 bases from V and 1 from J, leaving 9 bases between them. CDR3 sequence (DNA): TGTGCCAGCTCACCCGGACAGCGGAACACTGAAGCTTTCTTT. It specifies CASSPGQRNTEAFF.

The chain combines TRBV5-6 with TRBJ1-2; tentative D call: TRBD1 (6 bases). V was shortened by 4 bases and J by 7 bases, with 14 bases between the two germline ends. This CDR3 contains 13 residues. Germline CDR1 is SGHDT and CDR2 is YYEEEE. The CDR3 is CASSMTTTGGYTF. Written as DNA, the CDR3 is TGTGCCAGCAGCATGACTACGACAGGTGGCTACACCTTC.

This chain's CDR3 is CASSHMQGSPAFF. The CDR3 nucleotides read TGTGCCAGCAGCCATATGCAGGGCAGCCCAGCTTTCTTT. The chain has TRBV14 and TRBJ1-1, with D possibly TRBD1 on 5 matching bases. Germline-derived CDR1 and CDR2 are SGHDN and FVKESK. V was shortened by 3 bases and J by 10 bases, with 15 bases between the two germline ends. This CDR3 comprises 13 residues.

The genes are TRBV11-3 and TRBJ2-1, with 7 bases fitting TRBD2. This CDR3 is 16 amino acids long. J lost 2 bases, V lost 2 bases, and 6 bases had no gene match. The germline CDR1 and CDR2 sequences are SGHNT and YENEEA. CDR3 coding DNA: TGTGCCAGCAGCTTAAGGTCGGCGGGGGCCTACAATGAGCAGTTCTTC. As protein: CASSLRSAGAYNEQFF.

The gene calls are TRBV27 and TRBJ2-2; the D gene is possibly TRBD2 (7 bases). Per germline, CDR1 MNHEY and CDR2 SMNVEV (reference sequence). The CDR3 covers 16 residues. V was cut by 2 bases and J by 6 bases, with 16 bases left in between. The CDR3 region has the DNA TGTGCCAGCAGTTTAGGGACCGGGGGGCCATCCGGGGAGCTGTTTTTT. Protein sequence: CASSLGTGGPSGELFF.

The CDR3 here is CASSQANQGTTRTYEQYF. The CDR3, as DNA: TGCGCCAGCAGCCAAGCCAACCAGGGGACTACCAGGACCTACGAGCAGTACTTC. The V call is TRBV4-1, the J call TRBJ2-7, with a weak D call TRBD2 (7 bases). Deletions cut 1 base from V and 2 bases from J, with 21 bases between. This CDR3 has 18 residues. The germline V gene has CDR1 MGHRA and CDR2 YSYEKL.

The CDR3 is CASSTPGQPNNQPQHF. Written as DNA, the CDR3 is TGTGCCAGCAGCACTCCGGGACAGCCAAACAATCAGCCCCAGCATTTT. The chain uses TRBV21-1 and TRBJ1-5; TRBD1 is the table's D call, not checked against the DNA. TRBV21-1 corresponds to a pseudogene. The CDR3 totals 16 residues.

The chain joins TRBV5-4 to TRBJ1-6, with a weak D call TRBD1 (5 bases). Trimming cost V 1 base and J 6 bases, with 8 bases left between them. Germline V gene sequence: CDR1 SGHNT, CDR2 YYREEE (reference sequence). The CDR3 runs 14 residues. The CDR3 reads CASSLWGGNSPLHF. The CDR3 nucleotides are TGTGCCAGCAGCTTGTGGGGGGGTAATTCACCCCTCCACTTT.